The rows below give T cell receptor beta chains drawn from one sample of a study of cytomegalovirus exposure and HLA in healthy donors. Clones were sequenced by immunoSEQ multiplex PCR, and TCRdb holds only the in-frame ones, with some missing. The sample has under 200,000 clones, about 78% seen once. The sample was PBMCs. The receptor set was obtained from a man in his 60s in good health and CMV-seronegative. CDR3s include the opening cysteine and the closing phenylalanine or tryptophan. D genes are given only for firm matches. Clone size is shown for a subset of rows, as once, few, many or a class of expanded clone.

D,J,size,V,DNA,CDR3
.,TRBJ1-1,few,TRBV5-1,TGCGCCAGCAGCTTGGTTGGCAGTCAGAACACTGAAGCTTTCTTT,CASSLVGSQNTEAFF
TRBD1,TRBJ2-1,.,TRBV15,TGTGCCACCAGCAGAGACCGGGACAGGGGGAACAATGAGCAGTTCTTC,CATSRDRDRGNNEQFF
.,TRBJ2-1,.,TRBV28,TGTGCCAGCAATGGTCCCTCGGGCTACAATGAGCAGTTCTTC,CASNGPSGYNEQFF
.,TRBJ2-1,.,TRBV29-1,TGCAGCGTTGGGCCACAGGGTAATGAGCAGTTCTTC,CSVGPQGNEQFF
.,TRBJ1-6,.,TRBV9,TGTGCCAGCAGCGTCAGGGCAGGGAATTCACCCCTCCACTTT,CASSVRAGNSPLHF
TRBD1,TRBJ2-7,.,TRBV6-5,TGTGCCAGCAGTTGGGGGACAGGAGCCTACGAGCAGTACTTC,CASSWGTGAYEQYF
.,TRBJ2-1,.,TRBV2,TGTGCCAGCAGCGGCGGTCACAATGAGCAGTTCTTC,CASSGGHNEQFF
TRBD2,TRBJ2-3,.,TRBV15,TGTGCCACCAGCAGCCTACGCCGGGCCAGCGGGGGGGCCGATACGCAGTATTTT,CATSSLRRASGGADTQYF
.,TRBJ2-3,.,TRBV5-1,TGCGCCAGCAGCTCCGACACCACTAGCACAGATACGCAGTATTTT,CASSSDTTSTDTQYF
TRBD1,TRBJ1-6,once,TRBV6-1,TGTGCCAGCAAACCCGGGACAGAGACGAATTCACCCCTCCACTTT,CASKPGTETNSPLHF
.,TRBJ1-1,.,TRBV11-3,TGTGCCAGCAGCCCGAACATGAACACTGAAGCTTTCTTT,CASSPNMNTEAFF
TRBD2,TRBJ2-1,.,TRBV9,TGTGCCAGCACGGAACTAACTAGCGGGGAAGGTGTGGAGCAGTTCTTC,CASTELTSGEGVEQFF
.,TRBJ1-4,.,TRBV30,TGTGCCTGGAGCACAACTAATGAAAAACTGTTTTTT,CAWSTTNEKLFF
TRBD2,TRBJ2-7,.,TRBV5-1,TGCGCCAGCAGCTTGGTGGGGACTAGCGGGGGGGCCGCCTACGAGCAGTACTTC,CASSLVGTSGGAAYEQYF
.,TRBJ2-7,.,TRBV7-8,TGTGCCAGCAGTACAGGGTCGAACGAGCAGTACTTC,CASSTGSNEQYF
.,TRBJ1-1,.,TRBV7-8,TGTGCCAGTGTGGGGGGGGAGTGGCTGACTTTCTTT,CASVGGEWLTFF
TRBD1,TRBJ1-5,.,TRBV7-8,TGTGCCAGCAGCCCAGACAGGGGGGTTCGGCCCCAGCATTTT,CASSPDRGVRPQHF
TRBD1,TRBJ2-5,.,TRBV7-8,TGTGCCGGCAGTCACGGTCAGGGGGCCCACCGGGAGACCCAGTACTTC,CAGSHGQGAHRETQYF
TRBD2,TRBJ2-3,.,TRBV5-1,TGCGCCAGCAGCTTGACTAGCGGGAGAGTTGATACGCAGTATTTT,CASSLTSGRVDTQYF
TRBD2,TRBJ2-7,.,TRBV9,TGTGCCAGCAGCGTAGGAGGGACGGCTAGCGGTTACGAGCAGTACTTC,CASSVGGTASGYEQYF
.,TRBJ1-4,.,TRBV19,TGTGCCAGTAGTCCCAGGGTGAGAGAAAAACTGTTTTTT,CASSPRVREKLFF
.,TRBJ1-2,.,TRBV4-1,TGCGCCAGCAGCCAAGAGCAGGGGTCTAACTATGGCTACACCTTC,CASSQEQGSNYGYTF
.,TRBJ1-2,.,TRBV2,TGTGCCAGCAGTGAACTTAGGGGAATCTATGGCTACACCTTC,CASSELRGIYGYTF
TRBD1,TRBJ2-3,.,TRBV5-1,TGCGCCAGTTATCCCACGGGACAGAGCACAGATACGCAGTATTTT,CASYPTGQSTDTQYF
TRBD1,TRBJ1-2,.,TRBV29-1,TGCAGCGTTGCGGGGACAGGGGCTGGCGGCTACACCTTC,CSVAGTGAGGYTF
.,TRBJ2-1,.,TRBV30,TGTGCCTGGAGGAAAGATCAGTACAATGAGCAGTTCTTC,CAWRKDQYNEQFF
TRBD2,TRBJ2-3,.,TRBV29-1,TGCAGCGGGACTAGCGGGTTCGACACAGATACGCAGTATTTT,CSGTSGFDTDTQYF
.,TRBJ2-1,.,TRBV5-8,TGTGCCAGCAGTCACCCGGTAGAGCGGTGGTCCAATGAGCAGTTCTTC,CASSHPVERWSNEQFF
TRBD2,TRBJ2-7,.,TRBV9,TGTGCCAGCAGCGTAGGGCTAGCGGACTCCTACGAGCAGTACTTC,CASSVGLADSYEQYF
TRBD2,TRBJ2-4,.,TRBV7-2,TGTGCCAGCAGCCCCCGGACTAGCGGAACCTTTGCCAAAAACATTCAGTACTTC,CASSPRTSGTFAKNIQYF
TRBD1,TRBJ2-1,.,TRBV7-9,TGTGCCAGCAGCTTAGTGGCCGGGACAGGGGGCTACAATGAGCAGTTCTTC,CASSLVAGTGGYNEQFF
.,TRBJ2-5,.,TRBV6-5,TGTGCCAGCAGGCGGGACTCTCTTCCCGCGACCCAGTACTTC,CASRRDSLPATQYF
TRBD1,TRBJ1-2,.,TRBV12-5,TGTGCTAGTGGTTTGCAGGGGGGAATCTATAGAGGCTACACCTTC,CASGLQGGIYRGYTF
TRBD2,TRBJ2-2,few,TRBV10-2,TGCGCCAGCAGTGGCCCACTAGCGGGAGGCGCCAGAACCGGGGAGCTGTTTTTT,CASSGPLAGGARTGELFF
TRBD2,TRBJ2-5,.,TRBV5-1,TGCGCCAGCAGCTTGAATAGCGGGGGAAAAGAGACCCAGTACTTC,CASSLNSGGKETQYF
TRBD1,TRBJ1-5,.,TRBV19,TGTGCCAGTAGGGTACAGGGGGCTAGCAATCAGCCCCAGCATTTT,CASRVQGASNQPQHF
TRBD1,TRBJ2-7,few,TRBV25-1,TGTGCCAGCAGTGACTCAACGGGACAGGGGGACGAGCAGTACTTC,CASSDSTGQGDEQYF
TRBD1,TRBJ2-1,.,TRBV5-1,TGCGCCAGCAGTCTTTTTCCGGGACAGGGTGTCAACAATGAGCAGTTCTTC,CASSLFPGQGVNNEQFF
.,TRBJ2-3,few,TRBV5-4,TGTGCCAGCAGCTTGGTCCTAGCGAACACAGATACGCAGTATTTT,CASSLVLANTDTQYF
TRBD1,TRBJ2-1,.,TRBV11-2,TGTGCCAGCAGCTTAGAGTCGATGGACAGGGGGCAAAGGTCCTACAATGAGCAGTTCTTC,CASSLESMDRGQRSYNEQFF
TRBD1,TRBJ2-7,.,TRBV5-6,TGTGCCAGCAGCAATACCGGGACAGATTACGAGCAGTACTTC,CASSNTGTDYEQYF
TRBD1,TRBJ1-2,.,TRBV5-1,TGCGCCAGCAGGGGTGGAACAGGGGGCTCTAACTATGGCTACACCTTC,CASRGGTGGSNYGYTF
TRBD1,TRBJ1-1,.,TRBV5-1,TGCGCCAGCAGCCCCGGTACAGGGGGCACTGAAGCTTTCTTT,CASSPGTGGTEAFF
.,TRBJ1-1,.,TRBV7-2,TGTGCCAGCAGCTGGGATGTGGGGGCTCTGGTAGCTTTCTTT,CASSWDVGALVAFF
.,TRBJ2-5,.,TRBV29-1,TGCAGCGTTGAAGAACAGGGACCGGGGCAAGAGACCCAGTACTTC,CSVEEQGPGQETQYF
.,TRBJ2-2,.,TRBV18,TGTGCCAGCTCACCATTGAGTAGCTCCGGGGAGCTGTTTTTT,CASSPLSSSGELFF
.,TRBJ1-1,.,TRBV7-3,TGTGCCAGCAGCTTAGACAGGTTGAACACTGAAGCTTTCTTT,CASSLDRLNTEAFF
.,TRBJ2-3,.,TRBV11-2,TGTGCCAGCAGCTTCGCGGGCATCGTCACAGATACGCAGTATTTT,CASSFAGIVTDTQYF
.,TRBJ2-5,.,TRBV5-1,TGCGCCAGCAGCCAGGACATAAACCAAGAGACCCAGTACTTC,CASSQDINQETQYF
TRBD1,TRBJ2-7,.,TRBV15,TGTGCCACCAGCACCCGGGACAGGGAAAGAGAGCAGTACTTC,CATSTRDREREQYF
.,TRBJ2-7,.,TRBV28,TGTGCCAGCAGTTCCCTAATCTACGAGCAGTACTTC,CASSSLIYEQYF
TRBD1,TRBJ2-2,few,TRBV11-2,TGTGCCAGCAGCTTCGAGACAGGGACGGCCGGGGAGCTGTTTTTT,CASSFETGTAGELFF
TRBD2,TRBJ2-2,.,TRBV7-9,TGTGCCAGCAGCTCCCTTCCGCCCCGGGGGGGCCGGATCGGGGAGCTGTTTTTT,CASSSLPPRGGRIGELFF
.,TRBJ1-4,.,TRBV2,TGTGCCAGCAGTAAAACAGGGTTGGACGAAAAACTGTTTTTT,CASSKTGLDEKLFF
.,TRBJ2-7,.,TRBV11-3,TGTGCCAGCAGCTTAGCGTCGGGAGAGACCTACGAGCAGTACTTC,CASSLASGETYEQYF